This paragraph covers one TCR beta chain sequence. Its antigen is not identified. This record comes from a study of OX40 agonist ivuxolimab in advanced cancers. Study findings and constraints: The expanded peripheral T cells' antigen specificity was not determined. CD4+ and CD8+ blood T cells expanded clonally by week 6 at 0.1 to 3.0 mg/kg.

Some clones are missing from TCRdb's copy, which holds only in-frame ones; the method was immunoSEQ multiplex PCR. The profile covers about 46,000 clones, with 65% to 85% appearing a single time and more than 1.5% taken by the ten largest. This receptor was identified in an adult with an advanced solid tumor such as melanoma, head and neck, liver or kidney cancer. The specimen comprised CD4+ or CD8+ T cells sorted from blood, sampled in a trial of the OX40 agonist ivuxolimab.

CDR3 in DNA: TGTGCCAGCTCACTAGGACAGGACACTGAAGCTTTCTTT. This sequence encodes CASSLGQDTEAFF. The rearrangement joins TRBV18 to TRBJ1-1; 7 bases map to TRBD1. This CDR3 has 13 amino acids. Germline CDR1 KGHSH, CDR2 LQKENI. Germline trimming cut 4 bases from V and 3 bases from J; bases unmatched to any gene: 2.